This TCR beta chain originates from a study of blood T cell repertoires in COVID-19. Study-level information: The samples span acute and convalescent COVID-19 from the United States, Italy and Spain. Sources were T cells, B-cell-depleted T cells, or PBMCs; the material itself was cDNA or gDNA.

CDR3 length: 14 amino acids. Germline values: CDR1 LGHDT, CDR2 YNNKEL (reference sequence). Trimming pared 3 bases from V and 1 base from J, leaving 6 bases between. This clone was counted only a few times. In the authors' methods: Estimation of nucleated cell counts relied on the amplification of reference gene primers. Profiled with immunoSEQ multiplex PCR; TCRdb holds only in-frame clones, not every one. That table supplies the V and J calls and clone size; D and trimming were determined from the DNA. The sample records over 250,000 clones, under 90% being singletons. This sequence joins TRBV3-1 (or the pseudogene TRBV3-2) and TRBJ2-2; D is possibly TRBD2 (5 bases). The TCR originated in a woman in her forties or fifties who had recovered from COVID-19. Sequenced sample: peripheral blood. The CDR3 coding sequence is TGTGCCAGCAGCCACGGGGAGAACACCGGGGAGCTGTTTTTT. It codes for CASSHGENTGELFF.